Below are 31 T cell receptor beta chains sequenced from a single sample in a study of blood T cells in healthy people across ages. Primers used in a second PCR of roughly 6 to 11 cycles were a sample-barcoded 5' primer and a J-beta primer mix. One entry per CDR3 protein, called by TCRdb with MiXCR from the 5' RACE reads. The profile shows 750,000 to 950,000 distinct CDR3 sequences, roughly 29% of them singletons. The same sample was also studied in work on T cells of mothers and their children.

The material sequenced was blood. Every receptor here comes from a woman aged 40 to 49 in good health.

A few counts support this clonotype. The chain employs TRBV14 and TRBJ2-7; 10 nucleotides match TRBD2. With 5 bases clipped from V and 6 bases from J, the junction kept 10 bases outside the gene matches. Germline V gene sequence: CDR1 SGHDN, CDR2 FVKESK. CDR3 length: 15 amino acids. CDR3 coding DNA: TGTGCCAGCAGCACCCGGACAGCGGGGGGGCGCGAGCAGTACTTC. Translated: CASSTRTAGGREQYF. The full variable domain, rest sourced from reference TRBV14 and TRBJ2-7, is EAGVTQFPSHSVIEKGQTVTLRCDPISGHDNLYWYRRVMGKEIKFLLHFVKESKQDESGMPNNRFLAERTGGTYSTLKVQPAELEDSGVYFCASSTRTAGGREQYFGPGTRLTVT.

This clonotype occurred a few times. This could be a read error, since a much larger clone is one nucleotide away. The chain uses TRBV11-2 and TRBJ2-6, with TRBD1 as a possible D gene (5 bases). The CDR3 is 22 residues long. Germline V gene data show CDR1 as SGHAT and CDR2 as FQNNGV. Trimming removed 0 bases from V and 0 bases from J, with 24 bases in between. CDR3 amino acids: CASSLDPVSLPTVSSGANVLTF. The DNA for the CDR3 is TGTGCCAGCAGCTTAGATCCCGTCTCCTTACCGACAGTCTCCTCTGGGGCCAACGTCCTGACTTTC.

This clonotype was counted at least ten times. This chain links TRBV3-1 with TRBJ2-7; perhaps TRBD1 as D (6 bases). The germline CDR1 and CDR2 sequences are LGHDT and YNNKEL (reference sequence). The CDR3 length is 15 residues. V lost 2 bases and J lost 4, with 15 bases in between. CDR3 sequence reads: CASSQTRQARYEQYF. The CDR3 DNA follows: TGTGCCAGCAGCCAAACGCGACAGGCGAGATACGAGCAGTACTTC.

The CDR3 bases are TGTGCCAGCAGCCGCCGGATGGAGCGGACCGAAGAGACCCAGTACTTC. Its translation is CASSRRMERTEETQYF. This chain joins TRBV7-9 and TRBJ2-5; TRBD2 might be the D (5 bases). V lost 5 bases and J 3 bases, leaving 19 bases between the germline ends. CDR3 size: 16 residues. Germline V gene lookup returns CDR1 SEHNR and CDR2 FQNEAQ (reference sequence).

Here the CDR3 DNA reads TGTGCCAGCAGCTTAGCGGACGGGAGGCTTTACAATGAGCAGTTCTTC. Its protein is CASSLADGRLYNEQFF. The V gene is TRBV7-2, the J gene TRBJ2-1, with TRBD2 identical over 7 bases. From germline, CDR1 is SGHTA and CDR2 FQGNSA. After removal of 0 bases from V and 4 bases from J, the junction contained 6 bases not matched to a gene. The CDR3 has 16 residues.

The table lists this clonotype with many counts. The chain recombines TRBV30 with TRBJ1-5, with 8 bases identical to TRBD1. Germline trimming cut 5 bases from V and 7 bases from J; bases unmatched to any gene: 4. Germline lookup yields CDR1 GTSNPN and CDR2 SVGIG (reference sequence). CDR3 size: 12 residues. As DNA, the CDR3 is TGTGCCTGGGGGACAGGATTACAGCCCCAGCATTTT. This codes for CAWGTGLQPQHF.

This clonotype was found a few times. V is TRBV20-1 and J is TRBJ1-2, with D unclear. The ends were cut back, 5 bases at V and 1 base at J, with 17 bases in the middle. The CDR3 totals 15 residues. CDR1 and CDR2 (germline): DFQATT, SNEGSKA (reference sequence). Here the CDR3 DNA reads TGCAGTGCTCCCCTGGCCCAGTTCCTTAACTATGGCTACACCTTC. Amino acid sequence: CSAPLAQFLNYGYTF.

V is TRBV7-2 and J is TRBJ2-1; 7 bases agree with TRBD2. The CDR3 covers 15 residues. Germline assignment: CDR1 SGHTA and CDR2 FQGNSA. V was pared by 1 base and J by 4 bases, with 4 bases of the junction left unmatched. CDR3 coding DNA: TGTGCCAGCAGCTTAGGGGAGGGTTTATACAATGAGCAGTTCTTC. It codes for CASSLGEGLYNEQFF.

This clonotype has a handful of counts. This chain uses TRBV28 with TRBJ2-7; 11 bases map to TRBD1. Germline CDR1 and CDR2: MDHEN and SYDVKM. V gave up 4 bases and J gave up 6 bases; unmatched junction bases: 8. This CDR3 is 15 amino acids long. The CDR3 loop is CASSSGQGVAREQYF. The CDR3 DNA reads as TGTGCCAGCAGTTCGGGACAGGGGGTGGCCCGCGAGCAGTACTTC.

The chain recombines TRBV28 with TRBJ1-6; unclear D gene. This CDR3 comprises 14 residues. V was clipped by 1 base and J by 10 bases, with 11 bases between them. Germline CDR1 reads MDHEN; CDR2 reads SYDVKM. The CDR3 loop reads CASSLFPGGSPLHF. The CDR3 nucleotides read TGTGCCAGCAGTTTATTCCCGGGAGGCTCACCCCTCCACTTT. Full variable domain (remainder filled in from reference TRBV28 and TRBJ1-6): DVKVTQSSRYLVKRTGEKVFLECVQDMDHENMFWYRQDPGLGLRLIYFSYDVKMKEKGDIPEGYSVSREKKERFSLILESASTNQTSMYLCASSLFPGGSPLHFGNGTRLTVT.

The chain combines TRBV6-5 with TRBJ1-2; TRBD1 is a possible D gene (6 bases). Germline V gene data show CDR1 as MNHEY and CDR2 as SVGAGI. The CDR3 length is 14 residues. V was clipped by 4 bases and J by 7 bases, with 16 bases between them. In nucleotides, the CDR3 is TGTGCCAGCAGTTCGACAGGAGTGGGGCTTGGCTACACCTTC. It yields the protein CASSSTGVGLGYTF.

The chain has TRBV12-3 or TRBV12-4 and TRBJ2-1; the match to TRBD2 covers 13 bases. The V and J ends lost 6 bases and 9 bases, in that order; junction bases with no gene match: 11. This CDR3 contains 16 residues. CDR3 sequence reads: CASRQLAGGLFTEQFF. The DNA of the CDR3 is TGTGCCAGCAGACAACTAGCGGGGGGGCTCTTTACTGAGCAGTTCTTC.

CDR3 amino acids: CASRDTSGGAHEQFF. The CDR3 DNA reads as TGTGCCAGCAGGGACACTAGCGGGGGGGCCCATGAGCAGTTCTTC. The V and J genes are TRBV6-2 or TRBV6-3 and TRBJ2-1, with TRBD2 matching over 13 bases. The CDR3 is 15 residues long. V trimming: 6 bases; J trimming: 8 bases; junction bases outside the gene matches: 7. Per germline, CDR1 MNHEY and CDR2 SVGEGT.

This clonotype was seen repeatedly, ten times or more. The CDR3 region has the DNA TGCAGTGCCCACAGTCAGGGATCGTACGAGCAGTACTTC. Translating gives CSAHSQGSYEQYF. The J gene is TRBJ2-7, the V gene TRBV20-1, with D perhaps TRBD1 (5 bases). Germline V gene sequence: CDR1 DFQATT, CDR2 SNEGSKA (reference sequence). The V and J ends lost 6 bases and 4 bases respectively, with 16 bases between them. The CDR3 runs to 13 residues.

This clonotype was counted only a few times. This sequence joins TRBV9 and TRBJ2-3; 10 positions agree with TRBD1. With V trimmed by 3 bases and J by 5 bases, 12 bases remained unmatched. This CDR3 comprises 17 residues. Germline assignment: CDR1 SGDLS and CDR2 YYNGEE. The CDR3 reads CASSARMTGGAEDTQYF. The CDR3 DNA reads as TGTGCCAGCAGCGCCCGGATGACAGGGGGCGCGGAAGATACGCAGTATTTT. The full variable domain, completed using reference TRBV9 and TRBJ2-3, is DSGVTQTPKHLITATGQRVTLRCSPRSGDLSVYWYQQSLDQGLQFLIQYYNGEERAKGNILERFSAQQFPDLHSELNLSSLELGDSALYFCASSARMTGGAEDTQYFGPGTRLTVL.

This clonotype was recorded at least ten times. The rearrangement links TRBV6-6 to TRBJ2-4; D gene ambiguous. The germline CDR1 and CDR2 sequences are MNHNY and SVGAGI (reference sequence). CDR3 length: 13 residues. V gave up 0 bases and J gave up 13 bases, with 13 bases separating them. Here the CDR3 reads CASSYSTGSPQYF. As DNA, the CDR3 is TGTGCCAGCAGTTACTCGACGGGCAGCCCACAGTACTTC.

This clonotype appeared many times. The rearrangement uses TRBV12-3 or TRBV12-4 and TRBJ2-7; TRBD1 might be the D (6 bases). The V gene lost 5 bases and the J gene lost 7 bases, with 12 bases spanning the gap. The CDR3 extends over 12 amino acids. The CDR3 loop is CASSLQGWEQYF. CDR3 bases: TGTGCCAGCAGTCTGCAGGGGTGGGAGCAGTACTTC.

This clonotype was seen a handful of times. The chain couples TRBV5-1 to TRBJ2-3; D is unclear. The V end was cut by 1 base, the J end by 6 bases, with 18 bases between. The V gene's germline CDR1 is SGHRS and CDR2 YFSETQ. The CDR3 is 16 residues long. The CDR3 loop is CASSLNSYGSADTQYF. The DNA of the CDR3 is TGCGCCAGCAGCTTGAATAGCTATGGATCGGCCGATACGCAGTATTTT.

The chain couples TRBV6-5 to TRBJ2-2; D is unresolved. This CDR3 spans 14 amino acids. V was pared by 9 bases and J by 4 bases, with 15 bases between. Germline CDR1 MNHEY, CDR2 SVGAGI. The CDR3 sequence is CASRSASGTGELFF. The CDR3 nucleotides are TGTGCCAGTAGGTCGGCGTCGGGCACCGGGGAGCTGTTTTTT.

This clonotype has a handful of counts. The chain uses TRBV6-2 or TRBV6-3 and TRBJ2-1, with a possible D match to TRBD2 (6 bases). The CDR3 has 16 residues. V gave up 6 bases and J gave up 10 bases, with 25 bases separating them. In germline, CDR1 is MNHEY, CDR2 SVGEGT. CDR3 nucleotide sequence: TGTGCCAGCAGGAGCCCCGGGAGACAGCTGGGTTTAGAGCAGTTCTTC. Its protein is CASRSPGRQLGLEQFF.

This clonotype was seen a handful of times. The CDR3 sequence is CASSLWTSGPNTGELFF. CDR3 in DNA: TGTGCCAGCAGCCTGTGGACTAGCGGGCCGAACACCGGGGAGCTGTTTTTT. This sequence joins TRBV7-9 and TRBJ2-2, with 11 bases identical to TRBD2. Germline lookup yields CDR1 SEHNR and CDR2 FQNEAQ (reference sequence). The CDR3 extends over 17 amino acids. Trimming cost V 5 bases and J 0 bases; bases outside gene matches: 5.

The V call is TRBV11-3, the J call TRBJ2-1, with D unclear. CDR3 length: 16 residues. Per the germline V gene, CDR1 is SGHNT and CDR2 is YENEEA. With 0 bases removed from V and 0 bases from J, the gap between germline ends came to 9 bases. CDR3 region: CASSLEGPGSYNEQFF. The CDR3 DNA is TGTGCCAGCAGCTTAGAAGGACCTGGCTCCTACAATGAGCAGTTCTTC. The variable domain in full, completed from reference TRBV11-3 and TRBJ2-1, reads EAGVVQSPRYKIIEKKQPVAFWCNPISGHNTLYWYLQNLGQGPELLIRYENEEAVDDSQLPKDRFSAERLKGVDSTLKIQPAELGDSAVYLCASSLEGPGSYNEQFFGPGTRLTVL.

V is TRBV20-1 and J is TRBJ1-1; D is ambiguous. The length of the CDR3 is 15 residues. The germline V gene has CDR1 DFQATT and CDR2 SNEGSKA (reference sequence). V was cut by 6 bases and J by 1 base, with 18 bases left in between. The CDR3 spells CSATQCLRPNTEAFF. In DNA, the CDR3 is TGCAGTGCCACGCAGTGTTTACGACCGAACACTGAAGCTTTCTTT.

This clonotype has at least ten counts. The gene calls are TRBV15 and TRBJ2-7; 7 bases line up with TRBD2. Per germline, CDR1 LNHNV and CDR2 YYDKDF (reference sequence). The CDR3 has 14 residues. Trimming took 1 base from V and 2 from J; bases not matched to a gene: 2. Written as DNA, the CDR3 is TGTGCCACCAGCAGAGGGGGGGGACCCTACGAGCAGTACTTC. Protein: CATSRGGGPYEQYF.

This clonotype was counted at least ten times. The chain joins TRBV9 to TRBJ2-5, with 11 bases that match TRBD2. Trimming took 2 bases from V and 4 from J; bases not matched to a gene: 1. This CDR3 has 14 amino acids. Germline assignment: CDR1 SGDLS and CDR2 YYNGEE. The CDR3: CASSVTSGGETQYF. CDR3 bases: TGTGCCAGCAGCGTTACTAGCGGGGGAGAGACCCAGTACTTC.

J is TRBJ2-2 and V is TRBV24-1; 7 bases fit TRBD1. J lost 10 bases, V lost 5 bases, and 18 bases had no gene match. CDR1 is KGHDR, CDR2 SFDVKD, per germline. There are 17 residues in the CDR3. The CDR3 region is CATSAVPWDRGEKELFF. DNA of the CDR3: TGTGCCACCAGTGCTGTGCCGTGGGACAGAGGCGAGAAGGAGCTGTTTTTT.

V usage is TRBV6-1 and J usage is TRBJ1-5, with D tentatively TRBD1 (5 bases). The length of the CDR3 is 16 residues. Trimming shortened V by 6 bases and J by 1 base, and 16 bases separated the two germline ends. CDR1 and CDR2 (germline): MNHNS, SASEGT. The CDR3 nucleotides read TGTGCCAGCAGGGGGGGAAGGGTCGTGAGCAATCAGCCCCAGCATTTT. This translates into CASRGGRVVSNQPQHF.

This sequence joins TRBV6-1 and TRBJ1-4; TRBD1 matches 9 bases. The CDR3 is 16 amino acids. Germline CDR1 reads MNHNS; CDR2 reads SASEGT. V lost 6 bases and J lost 2; bases outside the gene matches: 7. The CDR3 region has the DNA TGTGCCAGCAGACCGGGACAGGGTCCGACTAATGAAAAACTGTTTTTT. Residues: CASRPGQGPTNEKLFF.

This clonotype was picked up many times. V usage is TRBV7-9 and J usage is TRBJ2-3; D call uncertain. Germline CDR1 reads SEHNR; CDR2 reads FQNEAQ (reference sequence). This CDR3 region has 13 residues. Trimming shortened V by 1 base and J by 5 bases, and 7 bases separated the two germline ends. CDR3 residues: CASSLVPRDTQYF. The CDR3 DNA is TGTGCCAGCAGCTTAGTCCCGAGAGATACGCAGTATTTT.

The chain has TRBV7-2 and TRBJ2-3, with 7 bases fitting TRBD2. CDR1 and CDR2 from the germline V gene are SGHTA and FQGNSA. The CDR3 contains 14 residues. J gave up 2 bases and V 4 bases, and 3 bases lay outside the gene matches. The CDR3 DNA follows: TGTGCCAGCAGCTGGGGGGGACTCACAGATACGCAGTATTTT. Residues: CASSWGGLTDTQYF.

V is TRBV7-2 and J is TRBJ1-4; TRBD1 is a possible D gene (5 bases). V was pared by 5 bases and J by 10 bases, with 20 bases between. Germline values: CDR1 SGHTA, CDR2 FQGNSA. The CDR3 consists of 15 residues. The CDR3 sequence: CASSHRRVRDAKLFF. The CDR3 bases are TGTGCCAGCAGCCATCGTCGGGTGAGGGACGCAAAACTGTTTTTT.